The 28 T cell receptor beta chains in this list originate from one sample, sequenced in a study of blood T cell repertoires in COVID-19. Sequenced by immunoSEQ multiplex PCR; TCRdb stores in-frame clones only, minus some. This repertoire shows 340,000 or so clones, around four fifths found once; its top ten account for under 3%. Sequencing input: peripheral blood. All receptors derive from a man between 25 and 39 years old with active or convalescent COVID-19.

The J gene is TRBJ2-3, the V gene TRBV6-2 or TRBV6-3, with 7 bases aligning to TRBD1. J gave up 7 bases and V 5 bases, and 6 bases lay outside the gene matches. Germline-derived CDR1 and CDR2 are MNHEY and SVGEGT. This CDR3 contains 13 residues. The CDR3 DNA reads as TGTGCCAGCAGTCGCACAGGGGTCAATACGCAGTATTTT. This translates into CASSRTGVNTQYF.

The genes are TRBV30 and TRBJ2-7; 12 nucleotides align to TRBD2. In germline, CDR1 is GTSNPN, CDR2 SVGIG (reference sequence). Unmatched junction bases numbered 4, after V lost 5 bases and J lost 2 bases. There are 14 residues in the CDR3. As DNA, the CDR3 is TGTGCCTGGTCGGGACTAGCGGGTCCCTACGAGCAGTACTTC. Its protein is CAWSGLAGPYEQYF.

The rearrangement uses TRBV7-2 and TRBJ1-5; weak D call: TRBD1 (5 bases). The CDR3 is made up of 14 amino acids. Trimming shortened V by 1 base and J by 7 bases, and 11 bases separated the two germline ends. Looked up from germline, CDR1 is SGHTA and CDR2 is FQGNSA. The CDR3 loop is CASSLVTGGQPQHF. The DNA of the CDR3 is TGTGCCAGCAGCTTAGTAACGGGGGGACAGCCCCAGCATTTT.

The V and J genes are TRBV5-1 and TRBJ2-5, with 7 bases matching TRBD1. The CDR3 covers 15 residues. Germline V gene data show CDR1 as SGHRS and CDR2 as YFSETQ. Trimming removed 4 bases from V and 2 bases from J; junction bases left unmatched: 8. The DNA for the CDR3 is TGCGCCAGCAGCCAGACCGGGACAGCTCAAGAGACCCAGTACTTC. Amino acids: CASSQTGTAQETQYF.

The V gene is TRBV5-6, the J gene TRBJ1-1, with D hard to call. CDR3 length equals 13 residues. Germline V lookup: CDR1 SGHDT, CDR2 YYEEEE. Trimming took 0 bases from V and 10 from J, leaving 13 bases between them. The chain's CDR3 is CASSLGGGYTAFF. CDR3 nucleotide sequence: TGTGCCAGCAGCTTGGGAGGAGGGTATACAGCTTTCTTT.

The count of this clone is one. This rearrangement joins TRBV27 to TRBJ1-1; D not certain. Trimming removed 2 bases at V and 6 bases at J, with 13 bases between. Germline loops: CDR1 MNHEY, CDR2 SMNVEV (reference sequence). The CDR3 contains 14 residues. CDR3 nucleotide sequence: TGTGCCAGCAGTTTAACGGGGTGGGTGCCTGAAGCTTTCTTT. Its protein product is CASSLTGWVPEAFF.

The chain carries TRBV5-1 and TRBJ1-4, with D possibly being TRBD1 (6 bases). V was pared by 3 bases and J by 8 bases, with 14 bases between. The CDR3 is 14 residues long. Germline CDR1 SGHRS, CDR2 YFSETQ. CDR3 sequence: CASSSGTGSEKLFF. The CDR3 DNA is TGCGCCAGCAGCTCAGGAACAGGGAGCGAAAAACTGTTTTTT.

This clone has a handful of counts. CDR3 DNA sequence: TGTGCCAGCAGTGGTAGCGGGGGGGCCTACAATGAGCAGTTCTTC. It encodes CASSGSGGAYNEQFF. The gene calls are TRBV27 and TRBJ2-1; 11 bases agree with TRBD2. V was clipped by 5 bases and J by 2 bases; unmatched bases: 2. The CDR3 is 15 amino acids. The V gene's germline CDR1 is MNHEY and CDR2 SMNVEV (reference sequence).

The rearrangement uses TRBV29-1 and TRBJ2-3; D is unresolved. The CDR3 has 14 residues. The ends were cut back, 1 base at V and 1 base at J, with 9 bases in the middle. In germline, CDR1 is SQVTM, CDR2 ANQGSEA. As DNA, the CDR3 is TGCAGCGTTGAAGGCGGAGATGGCACAGATACGCAGTATTTT. It yields the protein CSVEGGDGTDTQYF.

The chain is built from TRBV9 and TRBJ1-2; 10 bases line up with TRBD1. The CDR3 is 18 residues long. The V gene's germline CDR1 is SGDLS and CDR2 YYNGEE. Trimming took 4 bases from V and 0 from J; bases not matched to a gene: 12. CDR3 sequence: CASSSTGTGDVTNYGYTF. The CDR3, as DNA: TGTGCCAGCAGCTCGACCGGGACAGGGGACGTCACTAACTATGGCTACACCTTC.

The chain links TRBV19 to TRBJ1-2; 8 bases are shared with TRBD1. V gave up 5 bases and J gave up 7 bases; unmatched junction bases: 9. This CDR3 contains 14 residues. Germline loops: CDR1 LNHDA, CDR2 SQIVND (reference sequence). In nucleotides, the CDR3 is TGTGCCAGTAGTCTGGACAGGGAGTTGCGTGGCTACACCTTC. This encodes CASSLDRELRGYTF. Using reference TRBV19 and TRBJ1-2 for the parts outside the CDR3, the full variable domain is DGGITQSPKYLFRKEGQNVTLSCEQNLNHDAMYWYRQDPGQGLRLIYYSQIVNDFQKGDIAEGYSVSREKKESFPLTVTSAQKNPTAFYLCASSLDRELRGYTFGSGTRLTVV.

V and J are TRBV4-1 and TRBJ2-7; D remains ambiguous. This CDR3 has 13 residues. Trimming stripped 2 bases from V and 9 bases from J, with 14 bases between. Germline V gene lookup returns CDR1 MGHRA and CDR2 YSYEKL. The CDR3 region is CASSQISTGGQYF. The DNA of the CDR3 is TGCGCCAGCAGCCAAATATCGACTGGCGGGCAGTACTTC.

V gene TRBV10-3 combines with J gene TRBJ1-4; 7 bases line up with TRBD1. From germline, CDR1 is ENHRY and CDR2 SYGVKD. This CDR3 region has 17 residues. Trimming cost V 2 bases and J 9 bases; bases outside gene matches: 15. As DNA, the CDR3 is TGTGCCATCAGTGAGGGACAGGCGATACATAACTTGAAAAAACTGTTTTTT. It translates to CAISEGQAIHNLKKLFF.

The CDR3 nucleotides are TGTGCCAGCAGTCGCACCGACAGGTACTATGGCTACACCTTC. Amino acid sequence: CASSRTDRYYGYTF. The rearrangement uses TRBV11-2 and TRBJ1-2, with a tentative D call TRBD1 (6 bases). Germline values: CDR1 SGHAT, CDR2 FQNNGV. The CDR3 is 14 amino acids. V was trimmed by 6 bases and J by 3 bases, leaving 14 bases between them.

This clone is a singleton in its sample. V is TRBV29-1 and J is TRBJ2-3; D is ambiguous. Germline CDR1 reads SQVTM; CDR2 reads ANQGSEA. The germline V and J ends were trimmed by 7 bases and 4 bases, with 6 bases remaining between them. The CDR3 totals 10 residues. CDR3 sequence (DNA): TGCAGCGCTATCTCAGATACGCAGTATTTT. It is translated as CSAISDTQYF.

The rearrangement joins TRBV7-9 to TRBJ2-5; TRBD1 agrees at 7 bases. The germline gives CDR1 SEHNR, CDR2 FQNEAQ (reference sequence). This CDR3 contains 19 residues. V lost 1 base, J lost 4 bases, and 18 bases stayed unmatched. The CDR3 reads CASSLVVLTGHQFRETQYF. The CDR3 bases are TGTGCCAGCAGCTTAGTAGTTCTGACAGGGCATCAATTCCGAGAGACCCAGTACTTC.

This chain uses TRBV2 with TRBJ2-7; tentatively, D is TRBD2 (6 bases). Germline CDR1 reads SNHLY; CDR2 reads FYNNEI. Trimming shortened V by 7 bases and J by 5 bases, and 12 bases separated the two germline ends. The CDR3 consists of 12 residues. The CDR3: CASTLGGNEQYF. As DNA, the CDR3 is TGTGCCAGCACCCTTGGGGGGAACGAGCAGTACTTC.

The CDR3 reads CASSLGQGYSTDTQYF. For the CDR3, the DNA is TGTGCCAGCAGCTTGGGACAGGGGTATAGCACAGATACGCAGTATTTT. This chain uses TRBV5-6 with TRBJ2-3, with 8 bases aligning to TRBD1. Trimming removed 0 bases from V and 0 bases from J; junction bases left unmatched: 3. Germline V gives CDR1 SGHDT, CDR2 YYEEEE. The CDR3 has 16 amino acids.

J is TRBJ2-5 and V is TRBV15; no clear D gene. This CDR3 contains 14 residues. V dropped 0 bases and J dropped 5 bases, with 10 bases sitting between them. Germline CDR1 and CDR2: LNHNV and YYDKDF (reference sequence). The CDR3 reads CATSREIPRETQYF. In nucleotides, the CDR3 is TGTGCCACCAGCAGAGAGATCCCTCGGGAGACCCAGTACTTC. Combining the CDR3 with reference TRBV15 and TRBJ2-5 gives the whole variable domain DAMVIQNPRYQVTQFGKPVTLSCSQTLNHNVMYWYQQKSSQAPKLLFHYYDKDFNNEADTPDNFQSRRPNTSFCFLDIRSPGLGDTAMYLCATSREIPRETQYFGPGTRLLVL.

This chain connects TRBV7-9 to TRBJ1-2, with 7 bases lining up with TRBD1. Losses at the gene ends were 5 bases for V and 5 bases for J; bases not matched to a gene: 8. CDR3 length equals 14 residues. In germline, CDR1 is SEHNR, CDR2 FQNEAQ (reference sequence). Here the CDR3 reads CASSGDRVGYGYTF. CDR3 in DNA: TGTGCCAGCAGCGGAGACAGGGTTGGGTATGGCTACACCTTC.

The chain carries TRBV13 and TRBJ1-2; D is possibly TRBD1 (5 bases). The germline V gene encodes CDR1 PRHDT and CDR2 FYEKMQ (reference sequence). The CDR3 totals 15 residues. V was clipped by 6 bases and J by 6 bases, with 20 bases between them. DNA for the CDR3: TGTGCCAGCAGTTATCGGCAGGGATCAATTAATGGCTACACCTTC. Amino acid sequence: CASSYRQGSINGYTF.

The chain joins TRBV11-3 to TRBJ2-7; D gene unclear. V lost 5 bases and J lost 0, with 14 bases in between. This CDR3 is built from 15 residues. Germline values: CDR1 SGHNT, CDR2 YENEEA. The CDR3, as DNA: TGTGCCAGCAGCAGTAGACTTCTACCCTCCTACGAGCAGTACTTC. This encodes CASSSRLLPSYEQYF.

The rearrangement links TRBV28 to TRBJ1-5; D is ambiguous. CDR1 MDHEN and CDR2 SYDVKM come from the germline V gene. V was shortened by 3 bases and J by 2 bases, with 11 bases between the two germline ends. The CDR3 consists of 15 residues. The CDR3 nucleotides read TGTGCCAGCAGTTTCCCGGGGTCGGGCAATCAGCCCCAGCATTTT. It yields the protein CASSFPGSGNQPQHF.

The rearrangement joins TRBV5-1 to TRBJ2-5; 8 nucleotides match TRBD2. V was clipped by 4 bases and J by 5 bases; unmatched bases: 10. CDR3 length: 15 amino acids. Germline-derived CDR1 and CDR2 are SGHRS and YFSETQ. CDR3 loop: CASSTRSGSGETQYF. The CDR3 region has the DNA TGCGCCAGCAGCACCAGAAGCGGGAGCGGCGAGACCCAGTACTTC.

The chain joins TRBV29-1 to TRBJ2-1, with 7 bases lining up with TRBD2. Unmatched junction bases numbered 8, after V lost 4 bases and J lost 2 bases. The CDR3 is 15 residues long. From germline, CDR1 is SQVTM and CDR2 ANQGSEA. The CDR3 DNA sequence: TGCAGCGTTGGGGCCGGCGGGAGTCCCTACAATGAGCAGTTCTTC. Its translation is CSVGAGGSPYNEQFF.

This clone was observed once. CDR3 protein: CASSHRTSGGTGELFF. The CDR3 bases are TGTGCCAGCAGTCATCGTACTAGCGGGGGCACCGGGGAGCTGTTTTTT. V and J are TRBV9 and TRBJ2-2; 11 bases line up with TRBD2. The CDR3 is 16 residues long. J gave up 4 bases and V 5 bases, and 7 bases lay outside the gene matches. The germline V gene encodes CDR1 SGDLS and CDR2 YYNGEE.

This chain joins TRBV2 and TRBJ2-2; 10 bases match TRBD2. J gave up 1 base and V 7 bases, and 6 bases lay outside the gene matches. The germline V gene encodes CDR1 SNHLY and CDR2 FYNNEI. The CDR3 consists of 16 residues. The CDR3 spells CASTRTSGRNTGELFF. CDR3 DNA sequence: TGTGCCAGCACCCGGACTAGCGGTAGGAACACCGGGGAGCTGTTTTTT. Based on the CDR3 plus reference TRBV2 and TRBJ2-2, the full variable domain is EPEVTQTPSHQVTQMGQEVILRCVPISNHLYFYWYRQILGQKVEFLVSFYNNEISEKSEIFDDQFSVERPDGSNFTLKIRSTKLEDSAMYFCASTRTSGRNTGELFFGEGSRLTVL.

The CDR3 DNA follows: TGTGCAAGCGGGATATCAAGCGGCCCCCTCCACTTT. It codes for CASGISSGPLHF. This chain uses TRBV6-5 with TRBJ1-6, with D hard to call. Germline assignment: CDR1 MNHEY and CDR2 SVGAGI. This CDR3 comprises 12 residues.